These T cell receptor beta chains were read from a single sample in a study of blood T cell repertoires in COVID-19. Here immunoSEQ multiplex PCR was the method, and the copy in TCRdb shows in-frame clones only, minus some. Seen here are some 270,000 clones, under 85% observed once, and the top ten hold 0.87%. Sequences were obtained from peripheral blood. Receptors were obtained from a human donor with COVID-19, enrolled during active disease. The donor label of this sample is uncertain. CDR3s include the opening cysteine and the closing phenylalanine or tryptophan. D genes are given only for firm matches. For some rows the clone size is stated as once, few or many, or as a class when expanded; others skip it.

j_call	clone_size	v_call	d_call	cdr3_nt	cdr3_aa
TRBJ1-1	NA	TRBV10-3	NA	TGTGCCATCAATGACGGGGTTGACACTGAAGCTTTCTTT	CAINDGVDTEAFF
TRBJ2-7	few	TRBV5-6	TRBD2	TGTGCCAGCAGCTTGGTTGATGCGGGAGGGCCAGTCGACGAGCAGTACTTC	CASSLVDAGGPVDEQYF
TRBJ2-3	NA	TRBV2	NA	TGTGCCAGCAGTGTCTCTACAGATACGCAGTATTTT	CASSVSTDTQYF
TRBJ1-5	NA	TRBV19	TRBD1	TGTGCCAGTAGTATTCGTCGCGGAACAGGGGGCACCAATCAGCCCCAGCATTTT	CASSIRRGTGGTNQPQHF
TRBJ2-1	few	TRBV7-2	NA	TGTGCCAGCAGCCCGGACACCCAACCTTACAATGAGCAGTTCTTC	CASSPDTQPYNEQFF
TRBJ1-2	few	TRBV12-5	NA	TGTGCTAGTGGTTTGGACTTGGCATCACCGGGTCTCTATGGCTACACCTTC	CASGLDLASPGLYGYTF
TRBJ2-7	NA	TRBV9	TRBD2	TGTGCCAGCAGCGAGACTAGCGGGAGTCACGAGCAGTACTTC	CASSETSGSHEQYF
TRBJ1-5	NA	TRBV19	NA	TGTGCCAGTAAAGGACACAGCAATCAGCCCCAGCATTTT	CASKGHSNQPQHF
TRBJ1-6	NA	TRBV12-3/TRBV12-4	NA	TGTGCCAGCAGTTTAGCGTCCGGGTCACCCCTCCACTTT	CASSLASGSPLHF
TRBJ2-2	NA	TRBV5-1	TRBD1	TGCGCCAGCATGGACAGGATCGAAACCGGGGAGCTGTTTTTT	CASMDRIETGELFF
TRBJ2-3	NA	TRBV7-2	TRBD2	TGTGCCAGCAGCTTAGCCGCGGGAGGGCCTGCAGATACGCAGTATTTT	CASSLAAGGPADTQYF
TRBJ2-5	NA	TRBV20-1	NA	TGCAGCCGACCGTACGGGGAGACCCAGTACTTC	CSRPYGETQYF
TRBJ1-4	few	TRBV5-5	TRBD1	TGTGCCTCTCGGACAGGGGTTTTATTTAATGAAAAACTGTTTTTT	CASRTGVLFNEKLFF
TRBJ2-1	NA	TRBV6-6	TRBD2	TGTGCCAGCAGTTACTCGGGCGGGAGGGAGCAGTTCTTC	CASSYSGGREQFF
TRBJ2-7	NA	TRBV5-1	TRBD1	TGCGCCAGCAGCCCGAGGCCGGGACAGGCCTGGGAGCAGTACTTC	CASSPRPGQAWEQYF
TRBJ2-7	NA	TRBV7-2	TRBD1	TGTGCCAGCAGCGGGACAGGGGGAAAGACCTACGAGCAGTACTTC	CASSGTGGKTYEQYF
TRBJ2-6	NA	TRBV7-9	NA	TGTGCAGACGGAGGAAACACTGGGGCCAACGTCCTGACTTTC	CADGGNTGANVLTF
TRBJ1-2	NA	TRBV20-1	NA	TGCAGTGCCCCTCAGGTCTATGGCTACACCTTC	CSAPQVYGYTF
TRBJ2-7	NA	TRBV18	NA	TGTGCCAGCTCACCACCGGTCCGGGGGACTCCCTACGAGCAGTACTTC	CASSPPVRGTPYEQYF
TRBJ2-1	NA	TRBV2	TRBD2	TGTGCCAGCACGGGGGGACTCTTTTCCTATGAGCAGTTCTTC	CASTGGLFSYEQFF
TRBJ1-4	NA	TRBV6-5	TRBD1	TGTGCCAGCAGCCTGGACAGGGGAGAAGGTGAAAAACTGTTTTTT	CASSLDRGEGEKLFF
TRBJ1-4	NA	TRBV5-5	NA	TGTGCCAGCAGCTCACCCCATAGGACAGACCTTAATGAAAAACTGTTTTTT	CASSSPHRTDLNEKLFF
TRBJ1-3	few	TRBV29-1	NA	TGCAGCGTTGGCCCCCGAACTGGGAGCTCTGGAAACACCATATATTTT	CSVGPRTGSSGNTIYF
TRBJ2-6	NA	TRBV18	NA	TGTGCCAGCTCACGGGCAACTGGTTCTGGGGCCAACGTCCTGACTTTC	CASSRATGSGANVLTF
TRBJ2-5	once	TRBV18	NA	TGTGCCAGCTCGCTTGGACAGCAAGAGACCCAGTACTTC	CASSLGQQETQYF
TRBJ1-4	NA	TRBV6-1	NA	TGTGCCAGCAGTCAACCAGATGAAAAACTGTTTTTT	CASSQPDEKLFF
TRBJ1-1	NA	TRBV18	TRBD1	TGTGCCAGCTCACCGGACAGGGACACTGAAGCTTTCTTT	CASSPDRDTEAFF
TRBJ1-3	few	TRBV3-1/TRBV3-2	NA	TGTGCCAGCAGCCAGGGGGGAACTGGAAACACCATATATTTT	CASSQGGTGNTIYF
TRBJ2-5	once	TRBV5-1	TRBD2	TGCGCCAGCAGCTGGCGGGAGGGGTCGCAAGAGACCCAGTACTTC	CASSWREGSQETQYF
TRBJ2-1	NA	TRBV20-1	NA	TGCAGTGCCTCCGATGAGCAGTTCTTC	CSASDEQFF
TRBJ1-1	once	TRBV19	NA	TGTGCCAGTAGCCCAAGCCACAGGGACACTGAAGCTTTCTTT	CASSPSHRDTEAFF
TRBJ1-1	NA	TRBV7-2	NA	TGTGCCAGCAGCTTGGGCCCAGGGAACACTGAAGCTTTCTTT	CASSLGPGNTEAFF
TRBJ2-7	NA	TRBV2	NA	TGTGCCAGCAGTGACGGCTACAGCTACGAGCAGTACTTC	CASSDGYSYEQYF
TRBJ1-2	NA	TRBV19	NA	TGTGCCACTGGACAAGGGTCGATCTTCGGCTACACCTTC	CATGQGSIFGYTF
TRBJ2-7	NA	TRBV27	NA	TGTGCCAGCAGTGCCTCGAGCTCCTACGAGCAGTACTTC	CASSASSSYEQYF
TRBJ1-4	few	TRBV19	TRBD1	TGTGCCAGTAGTATAGTCTCAGGGGGCACTGAAAAACTGTTTTTT	CASSIVSGGTEKLFF
TRBJ2-3	NA	TRBV19	TRBD2	TGTGCCAGTACCTCTATCGCTAGCGGTAGCACAGATACGCAGTATTTT	CASTSIASGSTDTQYF
TRBJ1-2	NA	TRBV10-3	NA	TGTGCCATCAGTGAGTCCCTAACCCAAGCTAACTATGGCTACACCTTC	CAISESLTQANYGYTF
TRBJ2-7	few	TRBV7-2	TRBD2	TGTGCCAGCAGCTCGCCGGGACTAGCCGTCTACGAGCAGTACTTC	CASSSPGLAVYEQYF
TRBJ1-2	NA	TRBV5-6	NA	TGTGCCAGCAGCTTGGTTTTTTGGGGGCCCTATAACTATGGCTACACCTTC	CASSLVFWGPYNYGYTF
TRBJ1-6	few	TRBV27	NA	TGTGCCAGCAGTTTTAGGGGGAATAGGTCACCCCTCCACTTT	CASSFRGNRSPLHF
TRBJ2-7	NA	TRBV7-9	TRBD1	TGTGCCAGCAGCTGGACAGGGTCCGAGCAGTACTTC	CASSWTGSEQYF
TRBJ1-1	NA	TRBV6-5	TRBD1	TGTGCCAGCAGTACACGACAGGGAAGTCGGACTGAAGCTTTCTTT	CASSTRQGSRTEAFF
TRBJ1-1	once	TRBV6-2/TRBV6-3	NA	TGTGCCAGCACCCCGGGGGCCAAGGAAGTCCGCACTGAAGCTTTCTTT	CASTPGAKEVRTEAFF
TRBJ2-5	NA	TRBV11-2	NA	TGTGCCAGCAGCGTCGGGGAGACCCAGTACTTC	CASSVGETQYF
TRBJ1-5	NA	TRBV20-1	NA	TGCAGCATTAGCAATCAGCCCCAGCATTTT	CSISNQPQHF
TRBJ2-3	NA	TRBV5-1	NA	TGCGCCAGCAGCTTGGGGGCGGGCAGACTAGTGGATACGCAGTATTTT	CASSLGAGRLVDTQYF
TRBJ2-1	NA	TRBV7-6	TRBD1	TGTGCCAGCAGCCCGGGACAGGGGGGGTCCTACAATGAGCAGTTCTTC	CASSPGQGGSYNEQFF